Listed here is a single TCR beta chain. Losses at the gene ends were 0 bases for V and 4 bases for J; bases not matched to a gene: 15. The CDR3 length is 19 residues. Germline assignment: CDR1 SGHDN and CDR2 FVKESK. The data are from a study of T cell changes during pregnancy in multiple sclerosis. Libraries were prepared by immunoSEQ multiplex PCR; TCRdb keeps only in-frame clonotypes and omits some of them. The table lists about 30,000 clones, 85% to 95% of them singletons. The V call is TRBV14, the J call TRBJ2-5; 9 nucleotides agree with TRBD1. The sequencing used CD8+ T cells from peripheral blood mononuclear cells, collected before pregnancy. The origin of this receptor is a female donor with multiple sclerosis, enrolled in a pregnancy study. The DNA for the CDR3 is TGTGCCAGCAGCCAAGAAGGCCCTGTCGGGGGACAGGGTTTAGAGACCCAGTACTTC. Its translation: CASSQEGPVGGQGLETQYF.